Each of the 5 T cell receptor beta chains below was sequenced from the same sample in a study of cytomegalovirus exposure and HLA in healthy donors (dated 2017 in TCRdb). Receptor amplification or capture employed the immunoSEQ multiplex PCR assay. A mixture of 60 forward primers for TCR Vbeta segments and 13 reverse primers for TCR Jbeta segments was used in the multiplex PCR. The clones in this table, taken by TCRdb from immuneACCESS, are in-frame only. Not every clone is retained; where verified, under half of the shortfall comes from an unresolved V gene, and the cause of the rest is unknown. The sample table shows about 200,000 clones, and 75% to 80% are seen once. 1.5% to 2% of the sample is in the top ten clones. Sequenced input: PBMCs. The receptor set was obtained from a man between 18 and 29 years old in good health and CMV-seronegative.

This sequence joins TRBV7-9 and TRBJ2-7, with 10 bases identical to TRBD2. The CDR3 runs to 16 residues. Trimming cost V 1 base and J 6 bases; bases outside gene matches: 9. Germline values: CDR1 SEHNR, CDR2 FQNEAQ (reference sequence). CDR3 bases: TGTGCCAGCAGCTTAGTGGCTAGCGGGAGTGAAGGCGAGCAGTACTTC. The encoded protein is CASSLVASGSEGEQYF.

This rearrangement joins TRBV7-3 to TRBJ2-5, with 11 bases that match TRBD2. J lost 4 bases, V lost 5 bases, and 9 bases had no gene match. In germline, CDR1 is SGHTA, CDR2 FQGTGA. This CDR3 has 16 amino acids. CDR3 in DNA: TGTGCCAGCAGCGCCTCCGGGACTAGCGGAGCAGAGACCCAGTACTTC. Its protein product is CASSASGTSGAETQYF.

This clone was recorded a few times. The rearrangement joins TRBV15 to TRBJ2-3, with 11 bases that match TRBD2. V shed 5 bases, J shed 2 bases, and the junction held 9 bases outside the gene matches. Germline CDR1 reads LNHNV; CDR2 reads YYDKDF (reference sequence). This CDR3 has 17 amino acids. The CDR3 DNA reads TGTGCCACCAGCCAGCTTAGCGGGGGGGCCGTCACAGATACGCAGTATTTT. It yields the protein CATSQLSGGAVTDTQYF.

The chain employs TRBV15 and TRBJ1-1; no clear D. V lost 3 bases and J lost 6, with 14 bases in between. CDR3 length: 14 residues. CDR1 and CDR2 from the germline V gene are LNHNV and YYDKDF (reference sequence). CDR3: CATSRAYEGSEAFF. CDR3 nucleotides: TGTGCCACCAGCAGGGCCTATGAGGGTTCTGAAGCTTTCTTT.

There are a few counts of this clone. This chain joins TRBV5-1 and TRBJ1-6; D possibly corresponds to TRBD1 (5 bases). This CDR3 region has 16 residues. CDR1 and CDR2 from the germline V gene are SGHRS and YFSETQ. V was pared by 4 bases and J by 9 bases, with 20 bases between. For the CDR3, the DNA is TGCGCCAGCAGCCCCTACGGAGGGGTTGGTGGTTCACCCCTCCACTTT. This codes for CASSPYGGVGGSPLHF.